These 20 T cell receptor beta chains came from one sample sequenced in a study of control samples from healthy donors and cancer patients. Assay: immunoSEQ multiplex PCR; the TCRdb copy retains only in-frame clones and omits some. Counted here are about 120,000 clones, around nine tenths occurring once; the ten biggest clones make up roughly 12%. The sequenced sample consisted of blood. All receptors derive from a man aged 30 to 39 in good health.

This clone came up once. The rearrangement uses TRBV12-3 or TRBV12-4 and TRBJ1-1; TRBD1 agrees at 7 bases. Germline trimming cut 6 bases from V and 5 bases from J; bases unmatched to any gene: 6. CDR3 size: 13 residues. CDR3 coding DNA: TGTGCCAGCAGCCCCACAGGGGTAACTGAAGCTTTCTTT. Protein: CASSPTGVTEAFF.

This clone was observed a few times. This CDR3 is also generated by other DNA sequences in the sample. This rearrangement joins TRBV30 to TRBJ2-7; TRBD2 agrees at 7 bases. J was trimmed by 3 bases and V by 1 base; bases with no gene match: 0. Looked up from germline, CDR1 is GTSNPN and CDR2 is SVGIG (reference sequence). The CDR3 loop spans 12 amino acids. As DNA, the CDR3 is TGTGCCTGGAGTGGGGAGGGCTACGAGCAGTACTTC. Translation: CAWSGEGYEQYF.

The V gene is TRBV15, the J gene TRBJ1-2; a weak D match, TRBD1 (5 bases). The V gene's germline CDR1 is LNHNV and CDR2 YYDKDF (reference sequence). The CDR3 length is 16 residues. The V end lost 4 bases, the J end lost 4 bases, and 19 bases lay between the germline ends. The CDR3 nucleotides read TGTGCCACCAGCACAGGTGGACGGGGGGTAATCTATGGCTACACCTTC. Translating it yields CATSTGGRGVIYGYTF.

This rearrangement joins TRBV4-1 to TRBJ1-4, with TRBD1 matching 7 bases. Germline V lookup: CDR1 MGHRA, CDR2 YSYEKL. There are 14 residues in the CDR3. J gave up 4 bases and V 4 bases, and 3 bases lay outside the gene matches. Here the CDR3 reads CASSRAGGNEKLFF. DNA for the CDR3: TGCGCCAGCAGCCGGGCAGGGGGTAATGAAAAACTGTTTTTT.

The chain combines TRBV11-2 with TRBJ2-1, with D perhaps being TRBD1 or TRBD2 (5 bases each). CDR1 and CDR2 from the germline V gene are SGHAT and FQNNGV. This CDR3 has 16 amino acids. V was clipped by 1 base and J by 8 bases, with 18 bases between them. DNA of the CDR3: TGTGCCAGCAGCTTAGCAGGGTACTCGTTGCGGGATGAGCAGTTCTTC. Translating it yields CASSLAGYSLRDEQFF.

The rearrangement uses TRBV29-1 and TRBJ2-1; 8 bases fit TRBD2. Trimming removed 7 bases from V and 10 bases from J; junction bases left unmatched: 6. Germline CDR1 reads SQVTM; CDR2 reads ANQGSEA. The CDR3 has 11 residues. The CDR3 here is CSGDSGDEQFF. The CDR3, as DNA: TGCAGCGGGGATAGCGGGGACGAGCAGTTCTTC.

The chain joins TRBV6-5 to TRBJ1-2; tentatively, D is TRBD1 (5 bases). The CDR3 extends over 14 amino acids. V lost 5 bases and J lost 6, with 16 bases in between. Germline assignment: CDR1 MNHEY and CDR2 SVGAGI. The CDR3, as DNA: TGTGCCAGCAGTACGGGGGTAGGAACGGATGGCTACACCTTC. This sequence encodes CASSTGVGTDGYTF.

This clone was detected only a few times. The gene calls are TRBV6-5 and TRBJ2-7; D may correspond to TRBD1 or TRBD2 (5 bases each). The V end lost 4 bases, the J end lost 3 bases, and 10 bases lay between the germline ends. CDR3 length: 13 amino acids. Germline-derived CDR1 and CDR2 are MNHEY and SVGAGI. CDR3 sequence: CASSSGTLYEQYF. The CDR3, as DNA: TGTGCCAGCAGTTCCGGGACCCTCTACGAGCAGTACTTC.

V is TRBV9 and J is TRBJ2-3; 9 bases agree with TRBD1. Germline V gene lookup returns CDR1 SGDLS and CDR2 YYNGEE. The trim removed 4 bases at V and 4 bases at J, leaving 7 bases unmatched. There are 15 residues in the CDR3. CDR3 region: CASSPRTGAADTQYF. The DNA for the CDR3 is TGTGCCAGCAGCCCGCGGACAGGGGCCGCAGATACGCAGTATTTT.

This chain joins TRBV7-8 and TRBJ2-2; 10 positions agree with TRBD2. The CDR3 is 19 residues long. Germline CDR1 reads SGHVS; CDR2 reads FQNEAQ. V lost 5 bases, J lost 0 bases, and 12 bases stayed unmatched. The CDR3, as DNA: TGTGCCAGCAGCCCCCGCGGAGCGGGGGGGCCTACGAACACCGGGGAGCTGTTTTTT. Protein: CASSPRGAGGPTNTGELFF.

The chain recombines TRBV7-2 with TRBJ1-1, with TRBD1 matching 7 bases. The germline gives CDR1 SGHTA, CDR2 FQGNSA. V lost 1 base to trimming and J lost 6 bases; unmatched junction nucleotides: 5. The CDR3 runs 14 residues. CDR3 bases: TGTGCCAGCAGCTTAGGACAGGGAGGCGCTGAAGCTTTCTTT. Translated, it gives CASSLGQGGAEAFF.

The rearrangement joins TRBV6-5 to TRBJ1-1; D might be TRBD1 (6 bases). From germline, CDR1 is MNHEY and CDR2 SVGAGI. The CDR3 contains 13 residues. Trimming removed 6 bases at V and 10 bases at J, with 18 bases between. CDR3 protein: CASRPGHSRVAFF. The CDR3 DNA is TGTGCCAGCAGGCCGGGACATTCGAGAGTAGCTTTCTTT.

CDR3 sequence: CASSLGKTGIGNYGYTF. CDR3 nucleotide sequence: TGTGCCAGCAGCTTGGGGAAGACAGGGATAGGAAACTATGGCTACACCTTC. The rearrangement links TRBV5-6 to TRBJ1-2; 7 bases align to TRBD1. CDR3 length: 17 residues. CDR1 is SGHDT, CDR2 YYEEEE, per germline. V was clipped by 0 bases and J by 2 bases; unmatched bases: 10. Together with reference TRBV5-6 and TRBJ1-2, the CDR3 gives the full variable domain: DAGVTQSPTHLIKTRGQQVTLRCSPKSGHDTVSWYQQALGQGPQFIFQYYEEEERQRGNFPDRFSGHQFPNYSSELNVNALLLGDSALYLCASSLGKTGIGNYGYTFGSGTRLTVV.

The chain is built from TRBV7-9 and TRBJ1-1, with unresolved D. The CDR3 is 11 residues long. Germline-derived CDR1 and CDR2 are SEHNR and FQNEAQ (reference sequence). V was clipped by 8 bases and J by 5 bases, with 9 bases between them. Written as DNA, the CDR3 is TGTGCCAGCGGGTCGGGGACTGAAGCTTTCTTT. It is translated as CASGSGTEAFF.

On this clone itself: This sample includes further DNA sequences coding for the same CDR3. The chain recombines TRBV30 with TRBJ1-1, with TRBD1 as a possible D gene (5 bases). Trimming removed 5 bases from V and 2 bases from J, with 12 bases in between. This CDR3 contains 13 residues. Germline V CDR1 and CDR2: GTSNPN, SVGIG (reference sequence). This CDR3 is CAWGRGANTEAFF. The CDR3 nucleotides are TGTGCCTGGGGACGAGGGGCTAACACTGAAGCTTTCTTT.

V gene TRBV6-5 combines with J gene TRBJ1-5; D unresolved. The germline V gene encodes CDR1 MNHEY and CDR2 SVGAGI. The CDR3 runs to 14 residues. V lost 6 bases and J lost 0, with 9 bases in between. The CDR3 coding sequence is TGTGCCAGCAGCCACTTAATTAGCAATCAGCCCCAGCATTTT. Residues: CASSHLISNQPQHF.

This clone came up a few times. The genes are TRBV5-6 and TRBJ1-5, with D uncertain. The CDR3 sequence is 14 residues long. Trimming shortened V by 2 bases and J by 0 bases, and 6 bases separated the two germline ends. CDR1 SGHDT and CDR2 YYEEEE come from the germline V gene. The CDR3 reads CASSLRFSNQPQHF. The CDR3 DNA reads as TGTGCCAGCAGCTTACGGTTTAGCAATCAGCCCCAGCATTTT. Together with reference TRBV5-6 and TRBJ1-5, the CDR3 gives the full variable domain: DAGVTQSPTHLIKTRGQQVTLRCSPKSGHDTVSWYQQALGQGPQFIFQYYEEEERQRGNFPDRFSGHQFPNYSSELNVNALLLGDSALYLCASSLRFSNQPQHFGDGTRLSIL.

The rearrangement joins TRBV2 to TRBJ2-1, with 9 bases lining up with TRBD1. V dropped 11 bases and J dropped 7; count of bases not matched to a gene: 15. Per the germline V gene, CDR1 is SNHLY and CDR2 is FYNNEI. The CDR3 length is 15 residues. The CDR3 DNA reads as TGTGCCGGGAATTGGATGGGACAGGGTCGGAATGAGCAGTTCTTC. Translation gives CAGNWMGQGRNEQFF.

This chain uses TRBV25-1 with TRBJ2-1, with D perhaps given as TRBD1 or TRBD2 (7 bases each). Trimming shortened V by 2 bases and J by 4 bases, and 12 bases separated the two germline ends. The CDR3 is 15 amino acids. Germline CDR1 MGHDK, CDR2 SYGVNS. CDR3 bases: TGTGCCAGCAGTGAAGGGAGGGGGCCGTACAATGAGCAGTTCTTC. It encodes CASSEGRGPYNEQFF.

The sample holds one count of this clone. This CDR3 is also generated by other DNA sequences in the sample. The chain combines TRBV7-2 with TRBJ2-1, with TRBD2 matching over 10 bases. The CDR3 consists of 15 residues. V lost 6 bases and J lost 7; bases outside the gene matches: 9. Germline loops: CDR1 SGHTA, CDR2 FQGNSA. The CDR3 spells CASSPSGGARNEQFF. CDR3 DNA: TGTGCCAGCAGTCCCAGCGGGGGGGCCAGGAATGAGCAGTTCTTC.